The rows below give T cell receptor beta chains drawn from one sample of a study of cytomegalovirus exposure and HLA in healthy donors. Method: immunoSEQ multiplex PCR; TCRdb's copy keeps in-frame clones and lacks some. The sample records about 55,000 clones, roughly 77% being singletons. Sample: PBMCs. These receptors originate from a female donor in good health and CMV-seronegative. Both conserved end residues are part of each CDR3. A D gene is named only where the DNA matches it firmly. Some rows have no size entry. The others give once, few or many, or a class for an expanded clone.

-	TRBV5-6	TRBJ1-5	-	TGTGCCAGCAGCTTGTCCCCACAGAGGGCCGGCGGCAATCAGCCCCAGCATTTT	CASSLSPQRAGGNQPQHF
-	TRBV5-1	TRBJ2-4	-	TGCGCCAGCAGCTTGATGTTAGGGGATTCGGACATTCAGTACTTC	CASSLMLGDSDIQYF
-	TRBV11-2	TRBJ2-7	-	TGTGCCAGCAGCTTAGAGGGACACTACGAGCAGTACTTC	CASSLEGHYEQYF
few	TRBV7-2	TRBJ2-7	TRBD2	TGTGCCAGCAGCTTAGATGCGGGAGCGTCTTACGAGCAGTACTTC	CASSLDAGASYEQYF
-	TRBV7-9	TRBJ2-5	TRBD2	TGTGCCAGCAGCCCATTAGCGGGGCAATTAGAGACCCAGTACTTC	CASSPLAGQLETQYF
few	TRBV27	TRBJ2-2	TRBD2	TGTGCCAGCAGTTCGACTAGCGGGAACACCGGGGAGCTGTTTTTT	CASSSTSGNTGELFF
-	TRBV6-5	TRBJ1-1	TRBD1	TGTGCCAGCAGGCGGGACAGGGGTGTAGTAGCTGAAGCTTTCTTT	CASRRDRGVVAEAFF
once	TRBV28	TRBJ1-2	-	TGTGCCAGCAGACGAGGGTTAAACTATGGCTACACCTTC	CASRRGLNYGYTF
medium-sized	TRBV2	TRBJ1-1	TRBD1	TGTGCCAGCAGTGAAGTAGGGACAGTGGGCACTGAAGCTTTCTTT	CASSEVGTVGTEAFF
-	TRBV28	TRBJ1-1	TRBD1	TGTGCCAGCAGCACAGGGGGCGGGAACACTGAAGCTTTCTTT	CASSTGGGNTEAFF
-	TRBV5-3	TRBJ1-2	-	TGTGCCAGAAGCTTGGTCGAGGGCCCCTACTATGGCTACACCTTC	CARSLVEGPYYGYTF
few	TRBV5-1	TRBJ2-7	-	TGCGCCAGCAGCTTGGAAGGGGGCTACGAGCAGTACTTC	CASSLEGGYEQYF
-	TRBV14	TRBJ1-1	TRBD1	TGTGCCAGCAGCCAAGATATGAGGGGGCTCACTGAAGCTTTCTTT	CASSQDMRGLTEAFF
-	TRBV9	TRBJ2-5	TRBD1	TGTGCCAGCAGCCTCAGCATCGGGACAGGGGGTCAAGAGACCCAGTACTTC	CASSLSIGTGGQETQYF
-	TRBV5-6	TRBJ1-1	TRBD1	TGTGCCAGCAGCACGAACACTGACAGGGGGCGAGCTTTCTTT	CASSTNTDRGRAFF
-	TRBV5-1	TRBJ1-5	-	TGCGCCAGCAGCTTGTCGGGCAGGGGAACCCAGCATTTT	CASSLSGRGTQHF